This TCR beta chain was observed in a study of CD8 T cells in Susac syndrome. With random hexamers, roughly 0.45 to 1 ug RNA was reverse transcribed. TCR beta CDR3 was amplified by immunoSEQ multiplex PCR. This amplification extended across 54 Vbeta and 13 Jbeta segments. TCRdb used MiXCR to reprocess the immunoSEQ multiplex PCR reads, holding one entry per CDR3 protein. The sample lists approximately 270,000 distinct CDR3 sequences, around 95% occurring once. The multiple sclerosis controls consisted of treatment-naive patients with relapsing-remitting disease, either stable or active. The CD8+ and CD4+ T cells were negatively isolated, with the TEMRA cells enriched by FACS. The clonotype comes from a human donor with multiple sclerosis. The sequenced material came from CD4+ T cells from PBMCs.

The CDR3 region is CSAREPSHRRAVETQYF. CDR3 coding DNA: TGCAGTGCTAGAGAGCCGTCGCACAGGAGGGCCGTTGAGACCCAGTACTTC. This chain joins TRBV20-1 and TRBJ2-5; a weak D match, TRBD2 (6 bases). Germline CDR1 reads DFQATT; CDR2 reads SNEGSKA (reference sequence). Trimming stripped 0 bases from V and 5 bases from J, with 22 bases between. The CDR3 consists of 17 residues.